The 15 T cell receptor beta chains listed next were all sequenced from one sample in a study of shared clonotypes between healthy human individuals. The protocol was immunoSEQ multiplex PCR, while the TCRdb copy is restricted to in-frame clones and leaves out a portion. Among some 2,100,000 clones listed, approximately 95% were seen once. Sequences were obtained from naive CD4+ T cells sorted from blood. Sample subset: CD45RA+ positively selected. The receptor set was obtained from a man in his late teens or twenties in good health.

This rearrangement joins TRBV7-2 to TRBJ2-2, with 8 bases fitting TRBD2. The CDR3 extends over 16 amino acids. Trimming cost V 2 bases and J 3 bases; bases outside gene matches: 5. CDR1 and CDR2 (germline): SGHTA, FQGNSA. The CDR3 is CASSLLAGRDTGELFF. Written as DNA, the CDR3 is TGTGCCAGCAGCTTATTAGCGGGAAGGGACACCGGGGAGCTGTTTTTT.

As regards this clone: Distinct nucleotide sequences in the sample also encode this CDR3. The CDR3 is CASSGQTNTEAFF. As DNA, the CDR3 is TGCGCCAGCAGCGGACAGACGAACACTGAAGCTTTCTTT. This chain links TRBV10-1 with TRBJ1-1; D possibly corresponds to TRBD1 (6 bases). Looked up from germline, CDR1 is WNHNN and CDR2 is SYGVQD (reference sequence). V was trimmed by 6 bases and J by 1 base, leaving 9 bases between them. The CDR3 has 13 amino acids.

The V and J genes are TRBV7-9 and TRBJ1-1; 10 nucleotides match TRBD1. Trimming at V came to 1 base and at J to 8 bases, leaving 4 bases not matched to a gene. The CDR3 runs 14 residues. The germline gives CDR1 SEHNR, CDR2 FQNEAQ (reference sequence). The CDR3 is CASSLGDRGQEAFF. The CDR3 nucleotides read TGTGCCAGCAGCTTAGGAGACAGGGGGCAGGAAGCTTTCTTT.

The chain couples TRBV4-1 to TRBJ1-5; 7 bases match TRBD1. The CDR3 spans 18 residues. With 0 bases clipped from V and 3 bases from J, the junction kept 11 bases outside the gene matches. Germline assignment: CDR1 MGHRA and CDR2 YSYEKL. CDR3 in DNA: TGCGCCAGCAGCCAAGAGTCCTATAGACAGGGTCCCAATCAGCCCCAGCATTTT. Residues: CASSQESYRQGPNQPQHF.

Concerning this clone: The sample has other DNA sequences that encode this CDR3 too. The chain is built from TRBV5-1 and TRBJ2-2, with a possible D match to TRBD2 (5 bases). The germline gives CDR1 SGHRS, CDR2 YFSETQ. V lost 0 bases and J lost 2, with 8 bases in between. CDR3 length equals 15 residues. CDR3 DNA sequence: TGCGCCAGCAGCTTGGCCGGGGTAAACACCGGGGAGCTGTTTTTT. Amino acid sequence: CASSLAGVNTGELFF.

V and J are TRBV5-4 and TRBJ2-5; 7 bases map to TRBD2. V gave up 0 bases and J gave up 9 bases; unmatched junction bases: 5. Germline V CDR1 and CDR2: SGHNT, YYREEE (reference sequence). The CDR3 runs 13 residues. The CDR3 region is CASSLVAGYPQYF. The CDR3, as DNA: TGTGCCAGCAGCTTGGTAGCGGGTTACCCCCAGTACTTC.

V is TRBV7-8 and J is TRBJ1-5; 9 bases fit TRBD1. The CDR3 extends over 14 amino acids. CDR1 SGHVS and CDR2 FQNEAQ come from the germline V gene. Trimming cost V 5 bases and J 4 bases; bases outside gene matches: 3. The CDR3 DNA sequence: TGTGCCAGCAGCCTGGACAGGGGAAATCAGCCCCAGCATTTT. This translates into CASSLDRGNQPQHF.

J is TRBJ1-5 and V is TRBV30; D not resolved. Germline values: CDR1 GTSNPN, CDR2 SVGIG (reference sequence). The CDR3 sequence is 15 residues long. V was trimmed by 3 bases and J by 0 bases, leaving 12 bases between them. CDR3 protein: CAWRDQAFSNQPQHF. CDR3 coding DNA: TGTGCCTGGAGGGATCAAGCTTTTAGCAATCAGCCCCAGCATTTT.

This chain links TRBV30 with TRBJ1-4; 9 bases are shared with TRBD1. The CDR3 contains 14 residues. Trimming removed 2 bases from V and 4 bases from J; junction bases left unmatched: 2. Germline V lookup: CDR1 GTSNPN, CDR2 SVGIG (reference sequence). CDR3 in DNA: TGTGCCTGGAGTACAGGGGGCGGTAATGAAAAACTGTTTTTT. Its translation is CAWSTGGGNEKLFF.

This rearrangement joins TRBV27 to TRBJ1-2; 8 bases map to TRBD1. The CDR3 has 18 residues. Germline loops: CDR1 MNHEY, CDR2 SMNVEV (reference sequence). V trimming: 2 bases; J trimming: 4 bases; junction bases outside the gene matches: 15. Written as DNA, the CDR3 is TGTGCCAGCAGTTTAAGCGAGGAGAGGACAGGGATTCCCTATGGCTACACCTTC. Protein sequence: CASSLSEERTGIPYGYTF.

The V and J genes are TRBV5-1 and TRBJ1-5, with D unresolved. The CDR3 runs 14 residues. Trimming took off 0 bases at V and 6 bases at J, with 10 bases between the two ends. CDR1 and CDR2 from the germline V gene are SGHRS and YFSETQ. The CDR3 reads CASSLEVEGQPQHF. The CDR3 DNA reads as TGCGCCAGCAGCTTGGAGGTCGAAGGTCAGCCCCAGCATTTT.

V is TRBV6-1 and J is TRBJ1-6; D is possibly TRBD1 (6 bases). The V and J ends lost 7 bases and 9 bases respectively, with 13 bases between them. The CDR3 consists of 13 residues. The germline gives CDR1 MNHNS, CDR2 SASEGT. In DNA form, the CDR3 reads TGTGCCAGCAAGGGACGAGGGGGTTCACCCCTCCACTTT. Translated: CASKGRGGSPLHF.

The rearrangement uses TRBV6-5 and TRBJ2-7; 8 nucleotides line up with TRBD1. Germline CDR1 reads MNHEY; CDR2 reads SVGAGI. The V gene end was trimmed by 4 bases and the J gene end by 0 bases; junction bases not matched to a gene: 5. The CDR3 extends over 15 amino acids. CDR3: CASSFTGTGSYEQYF. The CDR3 DNA sequence: TGTGCCAGCAGTTTTACCGGGACAGGCTCCTACGAGCAGTACTTC.

This clone was counted once. V and J are TRBV28 and TRBJ2-7; 10 bases match TRBD1. The germline V gene encodes CDR1 MDHEN and CDR2 SYDVKM. The CDR3 length is 14 residues. Germline trimming cut 5 bases from V and 4 bases from J; bases unmatched to any gene: 5. The CDR3 reads CASSRPGQGYEQYF. For the CDR3, the DNA is TGTGCCAGCAGTCGACCGGGACAGGGGTACGAGCAGTACTTC.

The rearrangement joins TRBV7-3 to TRBJ1-1; unclear D gene. The CDR3 totals 13 residues. V was cut by 8 bases and J by 4 bases, with 14 bases left in between. Per the germline V gene, CDR1 is SGHTA and CDR2 is FQGTGA. CDR3 amino acids: CASATEWGTEAFF. The CDR3 region has the DNA TGTGCCAGCGCCACCGAGTGGGGCACTGAAGCTTTCTTT.